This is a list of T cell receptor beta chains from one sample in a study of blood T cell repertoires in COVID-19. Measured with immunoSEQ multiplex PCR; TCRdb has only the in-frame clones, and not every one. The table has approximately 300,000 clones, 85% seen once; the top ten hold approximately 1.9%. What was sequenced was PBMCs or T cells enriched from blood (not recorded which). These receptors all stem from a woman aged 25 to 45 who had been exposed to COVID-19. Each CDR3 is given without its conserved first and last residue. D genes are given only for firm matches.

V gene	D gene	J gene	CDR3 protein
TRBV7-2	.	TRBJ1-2	ASSSGRMGAHYGYT
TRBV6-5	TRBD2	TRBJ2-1	ASSYLAGDNEQF
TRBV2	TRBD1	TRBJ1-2	ASSRTGLGYT
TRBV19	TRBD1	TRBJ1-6	ASSQTGGRSPLH
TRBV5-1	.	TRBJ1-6	ASSFTGKSPLH
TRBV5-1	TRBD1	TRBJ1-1	ASSLWDRGWVNTEAF
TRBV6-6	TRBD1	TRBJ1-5	ASTYGQGGSNQPQH
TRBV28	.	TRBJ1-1	ASSLQSGLFGAF
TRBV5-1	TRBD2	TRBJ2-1	ASSEAGLAGGHEQF
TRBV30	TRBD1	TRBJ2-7	AWSGGTVTYEQY
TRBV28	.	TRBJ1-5	ASSLFRTDRTPPSNQPQH
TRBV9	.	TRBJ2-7	ASSVYRGEQY
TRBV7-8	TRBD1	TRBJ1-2	ASSLEGWDRGKRGGYT
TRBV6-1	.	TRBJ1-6	ASSADTSSYNSPLH
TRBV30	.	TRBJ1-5	AWSGSGQPQH
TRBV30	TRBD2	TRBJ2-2	AWSSTGGGDWRELF
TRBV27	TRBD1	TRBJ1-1	ASSVSGGKAF
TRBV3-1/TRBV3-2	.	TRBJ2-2	ASSSGLSGELF
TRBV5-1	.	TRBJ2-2	ASRPGQNTGELF
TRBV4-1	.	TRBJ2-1	ASSQGGNRLDNEQF
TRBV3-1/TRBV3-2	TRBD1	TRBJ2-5	ASTDRQGAKETQY
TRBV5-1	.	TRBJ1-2	ASSLGSGENLGYT
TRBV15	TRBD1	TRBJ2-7	ATSRDLGGREQY
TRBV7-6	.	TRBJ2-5	ASSPRFPGEIQETQY
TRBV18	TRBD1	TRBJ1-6	ASSRRDRDSPLH
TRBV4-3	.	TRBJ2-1	ASSQATGGEQF
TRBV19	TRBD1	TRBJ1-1	ASRIDRVNTEAF
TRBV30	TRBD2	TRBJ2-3	AWRSGGVSTDTQY
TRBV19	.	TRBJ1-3	ASKGAGRISGNTIY
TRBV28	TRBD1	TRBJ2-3	ASSYRGRFGTDTQY
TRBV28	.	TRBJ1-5	ASSLKRQPQH
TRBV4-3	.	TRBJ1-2	ASSQDHRVQGYT
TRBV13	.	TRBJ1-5	ASSQGYSNQPQH
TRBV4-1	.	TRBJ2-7	ASSQVAGQSYEQY
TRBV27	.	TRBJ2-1	ASSSWREDNEQF
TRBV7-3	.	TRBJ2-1	ASSLTGGRAGNEQF
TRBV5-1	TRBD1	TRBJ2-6	ASSLVPTGSGANVLT
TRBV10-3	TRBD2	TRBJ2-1	AIKGLAGGNEQF
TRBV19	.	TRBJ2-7	ASSRGRDRPYEQY
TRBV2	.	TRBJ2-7	ASTRSGSPSSYEQY
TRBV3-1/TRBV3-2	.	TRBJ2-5	ASTMVLDQETQY
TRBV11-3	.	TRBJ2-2	ASSKMGGTGELF
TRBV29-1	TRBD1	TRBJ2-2	SAFDGDRANTGELF
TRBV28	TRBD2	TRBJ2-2	ASSLPRTRRRGELF
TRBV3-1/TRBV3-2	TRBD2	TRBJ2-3	ASSQDWLAGITDTQY
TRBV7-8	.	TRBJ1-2	ASSLGRGGYT
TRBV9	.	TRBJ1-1	ASSVEGRGNTEAF
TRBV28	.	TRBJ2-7	AGPPGLLEQY
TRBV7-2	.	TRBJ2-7	ASSRPGEIEQY